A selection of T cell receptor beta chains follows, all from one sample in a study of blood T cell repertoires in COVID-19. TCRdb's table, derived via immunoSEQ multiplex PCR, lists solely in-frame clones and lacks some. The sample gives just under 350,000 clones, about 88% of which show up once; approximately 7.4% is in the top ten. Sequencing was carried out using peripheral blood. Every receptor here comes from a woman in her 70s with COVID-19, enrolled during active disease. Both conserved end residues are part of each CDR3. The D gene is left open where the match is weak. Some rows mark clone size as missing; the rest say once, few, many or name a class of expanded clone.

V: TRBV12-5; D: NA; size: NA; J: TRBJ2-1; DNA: TGTGCTAGTGGTGCAAGACTACCAGGTGAGCAGTTCTTC; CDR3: CASGARLPGEQFF
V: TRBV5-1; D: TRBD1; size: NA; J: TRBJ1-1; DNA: TGCGCCAGCAGCCCGGACGCAGGGGGCTTGGGAAACACTGAAGCTTTCTTT; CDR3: CASSPDAGGLGNTEAFF
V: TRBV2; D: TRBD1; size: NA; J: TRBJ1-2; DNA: TGTGCCAGCAGTTTTACAGGGGCAGGGTATGGCTACACCTTC; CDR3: CASSFTGAGYGYTF
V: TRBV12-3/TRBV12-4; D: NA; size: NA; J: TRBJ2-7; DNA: TGTGCCAGCAGCCCCGAGGGATCCTACGAGCAGTACTTC; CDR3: CASSPEGSYEQYF
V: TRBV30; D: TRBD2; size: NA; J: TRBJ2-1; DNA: TGTGCCGGCGGGGCTAGCGGGGGGTTCTCCTACAATGAGCAGTTCTTC; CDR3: CAGGASGGFSYNEQFF
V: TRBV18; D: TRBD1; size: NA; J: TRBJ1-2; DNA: TGTGCCAGCTCACCCGGGACAGGGGGCGATGGCTACACCTTC; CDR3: CASSPGTGGDGYTF
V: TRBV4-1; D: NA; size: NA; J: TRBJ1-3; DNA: TGCGCCAGCAGCTACCAGACAGGCTCTGGAAACACCATATATTTT; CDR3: CASSYQTGSGNTIYF
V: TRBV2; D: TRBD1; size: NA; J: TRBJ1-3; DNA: TGTGCCAGCAACGGGGCAGGGGGTGGAAACACCATATATTTT; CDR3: CASNGAGGGNTIYF
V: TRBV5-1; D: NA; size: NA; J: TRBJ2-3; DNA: TGCGCCAGCAGCAGCGGATCTTTTTCTAGCACAGATACGCAGTATTTT; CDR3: CASSSGSFSSTDTQYF
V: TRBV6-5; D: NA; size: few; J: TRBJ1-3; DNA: TGTGCCAGCAGTTCGGACAGCTCTGGAAACACCATATATTTT; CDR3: CASSSDSSGNTIYF
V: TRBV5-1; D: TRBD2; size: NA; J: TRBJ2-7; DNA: TGCGCCAGCAGCTTGGGACTAGCGGGCGGCTACGAGCAGTACTTC; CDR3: CASSLGLAGGYEQYF
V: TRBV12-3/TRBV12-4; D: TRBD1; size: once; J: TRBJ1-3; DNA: TGTGCCATCGGACGGGACAGCGGAAACACCATATATTTT; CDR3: CAIGRDSGNTIYF
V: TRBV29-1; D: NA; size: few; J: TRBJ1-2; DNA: TGCAGCGTTGAGGAGGGTTCCAATGGCTACACCTTC; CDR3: CSVEEGSNGYTF
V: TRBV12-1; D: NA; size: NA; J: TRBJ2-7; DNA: TGTGCCAGCAGCTTTGTCTTCCAGGGGGCTTACGAGCAGTACTTC; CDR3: CASSFVFQGAYEQYF
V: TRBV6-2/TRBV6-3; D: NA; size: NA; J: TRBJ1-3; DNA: TGTGCCAGCAGCCCCCCAGGATATGGAAACACCATATATTTT; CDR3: CASSPPGYGNTIYF
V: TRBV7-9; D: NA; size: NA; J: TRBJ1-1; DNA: TGTGCCAGCAGCTTACCCGACAGGCTGAACACTGAAGCTTTCTTT; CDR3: CASSLPDRLNTEAFF
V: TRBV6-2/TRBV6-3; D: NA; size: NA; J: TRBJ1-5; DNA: TGTGCCAGCAGCGGACGGGGAATAAATCAGCCCCAGCATTTT; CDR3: CASSGRGINQPQHF
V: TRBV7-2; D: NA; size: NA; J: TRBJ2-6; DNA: TGTGCCAGCAACTACTTTTCTGGGGCCAACGTCCTGACTTTC; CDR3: CASNYFSGANVLTF
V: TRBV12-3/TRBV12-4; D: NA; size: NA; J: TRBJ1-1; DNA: TGTGCCAGCAGTTTGAATGTCAGAACTGAAGCTTTCTTT; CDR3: CASSLNVRTEAFF
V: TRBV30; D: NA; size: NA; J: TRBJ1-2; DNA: TGTGCCTTTAAGGGGTATTCCTATGGCTACACCTTC; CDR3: CAFKGYSYGYTF
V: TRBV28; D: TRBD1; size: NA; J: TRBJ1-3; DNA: TGTGCCAGCTGCGGGACAGCCTCTGGAAACACCATATATTTT; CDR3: CASCGTASGNTIYF
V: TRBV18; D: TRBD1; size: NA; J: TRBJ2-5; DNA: TGTGCCAGCTCCCAACAGGGGGCAAGGGAGACCCAGTACTTC; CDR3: CASSQQGARETQYF
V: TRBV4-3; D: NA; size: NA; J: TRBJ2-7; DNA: TGCGCCAGCAGCCAAGATGGTGCAGGGGATCTGGGGGAGCAGTACTTC; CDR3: CASSQDGAGDLGEQYF
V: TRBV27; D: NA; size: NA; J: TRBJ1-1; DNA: TGTGCCAGCAGTCCCAGGGGCCCGAACACTGAAGCTTTCTTT; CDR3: CASSPRGPNTEAFF
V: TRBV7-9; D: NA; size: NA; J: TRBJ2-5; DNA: TGTGCCAGCAGCTTAAGTAGCGGATCAGAGACCCAGTACTTC; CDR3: CASSLSSGSETQYF
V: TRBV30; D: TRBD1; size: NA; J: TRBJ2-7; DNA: TGTGCCTGGAATAACAGGGGGCGCGAGCAGTACTTC; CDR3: CAWNNRGREQYF
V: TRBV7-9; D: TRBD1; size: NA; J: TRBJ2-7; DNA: TGTGCCAGCAGCGCGCGACAGGGGGCGGACGAGCAGTACTTC; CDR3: CASSARQGADEQYF
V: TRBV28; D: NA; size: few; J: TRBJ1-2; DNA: TGTGCCAGCACAAGGGGGGGCGTTAACTATGGCTACACCTTC; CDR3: CASTRGGVNYGYTF
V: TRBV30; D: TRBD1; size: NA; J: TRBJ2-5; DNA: TGTGCCTGGAGTGTACCCGGGGACAGGGTTTCGGAGACCCAGTACTTC; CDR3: CAWSVPGDRVSETQYF
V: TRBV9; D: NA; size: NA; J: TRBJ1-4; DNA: TGTGCCAGCAGCAGGGAAAGGGGTAATGAAAAACTGTTTTTT; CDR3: CASSRERGNEKLFF
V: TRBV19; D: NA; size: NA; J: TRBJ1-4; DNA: TGTGCCAGTAGTATGCGGCCCGCAACTAATGAAAAACTGTTTTTT; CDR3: CASSMRPATNEKLFF
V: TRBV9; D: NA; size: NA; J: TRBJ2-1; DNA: TGTGCCAGCAGCGCGGGGGTCTTTGATGAGCAGTTCTTC; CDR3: CASSAGVFDEQFF
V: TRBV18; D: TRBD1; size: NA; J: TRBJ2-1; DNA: TGTGCCAGCTCACCACGCGTTGGGGACAGGGGGCAAAATGAGCAGTTCTTC; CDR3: CASSPRVGDRGQNEQFF
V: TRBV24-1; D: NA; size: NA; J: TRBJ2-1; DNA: TGTGCCACCAGTGATCAAATCGGTGAGCAGTTCTTC; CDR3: CATSDQIGEQFF
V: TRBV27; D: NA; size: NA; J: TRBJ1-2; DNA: TGTGCCAGCAGTCCCCAGACTTCTAACTATGGCTACACCTTC; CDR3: CASSPQTSNYGYTF
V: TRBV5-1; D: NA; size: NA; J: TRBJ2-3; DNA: TGCGCCAGCAGCCTCCGGGGGAAGACAGATACGCAGTATTTT; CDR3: CASSLRGKTDTQYF
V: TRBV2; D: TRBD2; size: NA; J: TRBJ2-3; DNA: TGTGCCAGCAATGGACCGTCAGCGGGGGCTGCAGATACGCAGTATTTT; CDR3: CASNGPSAGAADTQYF
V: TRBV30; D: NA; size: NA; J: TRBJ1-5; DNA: TGTGCCTGGAGTGTAGGGGGGGGAAGTAAGCCCCAGCATTTT; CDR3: CAWSVGGGSKPQHF
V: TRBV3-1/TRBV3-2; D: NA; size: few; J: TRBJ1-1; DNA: TGTGCCAGCAGCCAAGGGGGGGGATTTGAAGCTTTCTTT; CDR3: CASSQGGGFEAFF
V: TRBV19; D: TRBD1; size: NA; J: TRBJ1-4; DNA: TGTGCCAGTTCTCAAATACAACAGGGGGCGCGTGAAAAACTGTTTTTT; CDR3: CASSQIQQGAREKLFF
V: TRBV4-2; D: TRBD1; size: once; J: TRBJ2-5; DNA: TGTGCCAGCACAGAGACAGGGAAAGAGACCCAGTACTTC; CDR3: CASTETGKETQYF
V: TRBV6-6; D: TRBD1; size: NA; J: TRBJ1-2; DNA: TGTGCCAGCAGTTACTCCTGGGACAGGGAGGGCTATGGCTACACCTTC; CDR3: CASSYSWDREGYGYTF
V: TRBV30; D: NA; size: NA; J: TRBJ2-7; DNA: TGTGCCTGTGACTCAGGGTACGAGCAGTACTTC; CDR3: CACDSGYEQYF
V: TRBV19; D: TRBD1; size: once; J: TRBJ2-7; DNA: TGTGCCACCAGGGGGACAGGACTCCTCTACGAGCAGTACTTC; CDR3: CATRGTGLLYEQYF
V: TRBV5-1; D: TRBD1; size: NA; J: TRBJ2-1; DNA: TGCGCCAGCAGCTGGGGTGACAGGGGCAATGAGCAGTTCTTC; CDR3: CASSWGDRGNEQFF
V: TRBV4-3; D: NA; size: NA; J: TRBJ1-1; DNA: TGCGCCAGCAGCCTAGCTCGACGGTCAACTGAAGCTTTCTTT; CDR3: CASSLARRSTEAFF
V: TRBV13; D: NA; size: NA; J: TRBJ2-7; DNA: TGTGCCAGCAGCCCCTTTGGGGGGACTTCCTACGAGCAGTACTTC; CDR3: CASSPFGGTSYEQYF
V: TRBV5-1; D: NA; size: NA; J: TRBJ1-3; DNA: TGCGCCAGCAGCTTGGGAACGGGAAAACTAACTGGAAACACCATATATTTT; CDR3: CASSLGTGKLTGNTIYF
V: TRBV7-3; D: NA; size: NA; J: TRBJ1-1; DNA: TGTGCCAGCAGCCGGACCGCGCAGGGTGAAGCTTTCTTT; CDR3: CASSRTAQGEAFF
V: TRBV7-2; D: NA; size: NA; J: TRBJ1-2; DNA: TGTGCCAGCACCCGGAAGGGAGGAAACTATGGCTACACCTTC; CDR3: CASTRKGGNYGYTF
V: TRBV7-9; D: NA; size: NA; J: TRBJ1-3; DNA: TGTGCCAGCAGCTTAGTGGGACAAAACTCTGGAAACACCATATATTTT; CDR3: CASSLVGQNSGNTIYF
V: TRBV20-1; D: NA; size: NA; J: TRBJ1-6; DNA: TGCAGTGCTAGTCAGGATAATTCACCCCTCCACTTT; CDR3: CSASQDNSPLHF
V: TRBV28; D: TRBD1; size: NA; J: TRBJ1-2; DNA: TGTGCCAGCAGTGAAGGGACAGGGGGCATATGGGGCTACACCTTC; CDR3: CASSEGTGGIWGYTF
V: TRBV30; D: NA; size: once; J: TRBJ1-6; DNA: TGTGCCTGGAGTGTGAGTTATTCACCCCTCCACTTT; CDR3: CAWSVSYSPLHF
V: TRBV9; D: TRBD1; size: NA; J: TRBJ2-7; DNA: TGTGCCAGCAGGGGGACAGGGAACGAGCAGTACTTC; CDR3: CASRGTGNEQYF
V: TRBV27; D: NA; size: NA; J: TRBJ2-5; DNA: TGTGCCAGCAGTTTTGCAGCGGAGCAAGAGACCCAGTACTTC; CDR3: CASSFAAEQETQYF
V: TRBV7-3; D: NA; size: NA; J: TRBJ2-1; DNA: TGTGCCAGCAGCTTAAAAACTAGTAGCAATGAGCAGTTCTTC; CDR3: CASSLKTSSNEQFF
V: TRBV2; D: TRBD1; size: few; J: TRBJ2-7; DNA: TGTGCCAGCACCTCGGGACAGGGGGTTCCCTACGAGCAGTACTTC; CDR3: CASTSGQGVPYEQYF